The 30 T cell receptor beta chains below all came from one sample that was sequenced in a study of T cells in women clearing cervical HPV infection. Profiled with immunoSEQ multiplex PCR; TCRdb holds only in-frame clones, not every one. The repertoire table contains 30,000 to 40,000 clones. The specimen sequenced was blood buffy coat. The receptors here all came from a woman between 18 and 70 years old with a cervical HPV16 infection that either progressed to CIN3+ or cleared (not recorded which).

CDR3 DNA, as far as it was read: TGTGCCAGCAGCCCGACAGTGTTGAACACTGAA. Translated: CASSPTVLNTE. The entire CDR3 reads CASSPTVLNTEAFF. The V gene is TRBV7-9, the J gene TRBJ1-1, with TRBD1 as a possible D gene (5 bases). The read ends 3 residues before the CDR3 terminus; that terminus is restored from the germline J gene. CDR1 and CDR2 from the germline V gene are SEHNR and FQNEAQ (reference sequence). The CDR3 consists of 14 residues. The V gene lost 5 bases and the J gene lost 0 bases, with 10 bases spanning the gap.

Concerning this clone itself: The CDR3 end falls 3 residues outside the read, so it is completed with the germline J gene. The chain couples TRBV7-9 to TRBJ1-2; TRBD1 matches 7 bases. CDR1 and CDR2 from the germline V gene are SEHNR and FQNEAQ (reference sequence). The CDR3 has 12 amino acids. CDR3 protein: CASNPTGMGYTF. The covered CDR3 bases are TGTGCCAGCAACCCGACAGGGATGGGC.

Notes on this clone: The read halts 3 residues ahead of the CDR3 end, with the missing end drawn from the germline J gene. The chain couples TRBV5-1 to TRBJ2-2; D is possibly TRBD1 (6 bases). The CDR3 is 15 residues long. Trimming shortened V by 4 bases and J by 4 bases, and 14 bases separated the two germline ends. CDR1 SGHRS and CDR2 YFSETQ come from the germline V gene. The CDR3 DNA, read in part, is TGCGCCAGCAGCCCCACCAGGGGTGGCACCGGGGAG. Translated, it gives CASSPTRGGTGE. The full CDR3 protein is CASSPTRGGTGELFF.

Worth noting for this clone: The read falls 3 residues short of the CDR3 end, and the missing part is taken from the germline J gene. V usage is TRBV9 and J usage is TRBJ2-7; D remains ambiguous. This CDR3 is built from 13 residues. Trimming removed 3 bases at V and 3 bases at J, with 10 bases between. Germline V gives CDR1 SGDLS, CDR2 YYNGEE. CDR3 residues: CASSAPNHYEQYF. The CDR3 bases that were read are TGTGCCAGCAGCGCCCCTAACCACTACGAG.

On this clone itself: Read sequence stops 3 residues before the CDR3 end, and the germline J gene provides the missing end. The rearrangement uses TRBV20-1 and TRBJ1-2; TRBD1 aligns across 7 bases. The V and J ends lost 5 bases and 7 bases, in that order; junction bases with no gene match: 7. In germline, CDR1 is DFQATT, CDR2 SNEGSKA (reference sequence). The CDR3 consists of 12 residues. CDR3 sequence reads: CSARQGRGGYTF. The sequenced CDR3 bases are TGCAGTGCTCGACAGGGACGCGGTGGC.

About this clone itself: The sequenced fragment ends 3 residues before the CDR3 boundary, so the rest is inferred from the germline J gene. The chain couples TRBV7-9 to TRBJ2-7, with D possibly matching TRBD2 (6 bases). This CDR3 contains 10 residues. Trimming pared 11 bases from V and 3 bases from J, leaving 8 bases between. CDR1 and CDR2 from the germline V gene are SEHNR and FQNEAQ (reference sequence). The CDR3 DNA, read in part, is TGTGCCTCCGGGGGCTACGAG. Protein: CASGGYE. The CDR3 as a whole reads CASGGYEQYF. Full variable domain (missing parts from reference TRBV7-9 and TRBJ2-7): DTGVSQNPRHKITKRGQNVTFRCDPISEHNRLYWYRQTLGQGPEFLTYFQNEAQLEKSRLLSDRFSAERPKGSFSTLEIQRTEQGDSAMYLCASGGYEQYFGPGTRLTVT.

A remark on this clone: The read terminates 3 residues ahead of where the CDR3 ends, so the germline J gene completes it. This chain links TRBV20-1 with TRBJ1-5, with D unclear. This CDR3 spans 14 amino acids. Germline assignment: CDR1 DFQATT and CDR2 SNEGSKA (reference sequence). V lost 1 base to trimming and J lost 4 bases, with 11 bases between them. The CDR3 region is CSARGQHGNQPQHF. The covered CDR3 bases are TGCAGTGCTAGAGGACAACACGGAAATCAGCCC.

A word on this clone: The read terminates 3 residues ahead of where the CDR3 ends, so the germline J gene completes it. This chain uses TRBV6-1 with TRBJ1-2; TRBD1 agrees at 10 bases. Germline loops: CDR1 MNHNS, CDR2 SASEGT. V dropped 4 bases and J dropped 0; count of bases not matched to a gene: 2. This CDR3 has 15 amino acids. CDR3 protein: CASSVGQGANYGYTF. CDR3 bases read: TGTGCCAGCAGTGTTGGACAGGGGGCTAACTATGGC.

For this clone: With the read ending 3 residues before the CDR3 end, the germline J gene is used to fill in that end. The rearrangement joins TRBV18 to TRBJ2-2; a possible D gene is TRBD1 (6 bases). Germline lookup yields CDR1 KGHSH and CDR2 LQKENI. CDR3 length: 13 amino acids. CDR3 amino acids: CASSPGQNSPLFF. The sequenced CDR3 bases are TGTGCCAGCTCACCGGGACAAAATTCACCG.

A note on this clone: Coverage ceases 3 residues before the CDR3 finishes, and the germline J gene fills in the end. This chain links TRBV5-1 with TRBJ2-3, with 13 bases identical to TRBD2. V was clipped by 3 bases and J by 3 bases; unmatched bases: 10. The CDR3 length is 18 residues. Germline V gene data show CDR1 as SGHRS and CDR2 as YFSETQ. The CDR3 DNA, read in part, is TGCGCCAGCAGCTCAGGTACTAGCGGGGGGGCCGGAACAGATACG. Translating gives CASSSGTSGGAGTDT. The full CDR3 sequence reads CASSSGTSGGAGTDTQYF.

About this clone itself: The read comes to an end 3 residues before the CDR3 does, leaving the germline J gene to fill in the end. J is TRBJ2-1 and V is TRBV5-1; D is possibly TRBD1 (5 bases). Per germline, CDR1 SGHRS and CDR2 YFSETQ. V was trimmed by 0 bases and J by 4 bases, leaving 5 bases between them. The CDR3 has 13 amino acids. The CDR3 protein is CASSLGQYNEQFF. The DNA read from the CDR3 is TGCGCCAGCAGCTTGGGACAGTACAATGAG.

On this clone itself: The read terminates 3 residues ahead of where the CDR3 ends, so the germline J gene completes it. The chain combines TRBV27 with TRBJ2-3; 9 bases are a match to TRBD2. Looked up from germline, CDR1 is MNHEY and CDR2 is SMNVEV (reference sequence). The V and J ends lost 5 bases and 2 bases, in that order; junction bases with no gene match: 8. This CDR3 region has 16 residues. The CDR3 here is CASSLTGLAPTDTQYF. The part of the CDR3 DNA that was read is TGTGCCAGCAGTCTAACGGGACTAGCTCCCACAGATACG.

On this clone itself: The read falls 3 residues short of the CDR3 end, and the missing part is taken from the germline J gene. The V gene is TRBV10-2, the J gene TRBJ2-1, with TRBD1 matching over 8 bases. The CDR3 has 13 amino acids. V lost 4 bases and J lost 9; bases outside the gene matches: 5. From germline, CDR1 is WSHSY and CDR2 SAAADI. The part of the CDR3 DNA that was read is TGCGCCAGCAGTGGCGACAGGGGTGGTGAG. Its protein product is CASSGDRGGE. The CDR3 as a whole reads CASSGDRGGEQFF.

For this clone: The CDR3 end is not reached by the read, which stops 3 residues before it; the germline J gene fills it in. The chain recombines TRBV12-3 or TRBV12-4 with TRBJ1-4; D not resolved. V was clipped by 6 bases and J by 4 bases, with 15 bases between them. This CDR3 is built from 15 residues. The DNA read from the CDR3 is TGTGCCAGCAGGACTGACGGAGGACTTAATGAAAAA. Encoded protein: CASRTDGGLNEK. The full CDR3 reads CASRTDGGLNEKLFF.

A word on this clone: Read data end 3 residues before the CDR3 end; the end is taken from the germline J gene. J is TRBJ2-7 and V is TRBV7-2; 10 nucleotides agree with TRBD2. V trimming: 5 bases; J trimming: 6 bases; junction bases outside the gene matches: 10. Germline V gene data show CDR1 as SGHTA and CDR2 as FQGNSA. CDR3 length equals 15 residues. CDR3 DNA (partial): TGTGCCAGCAGCCCCTTGCTAGCGGGAGCTTTCGAG. This encodes CASSPLLAGAFE. In full, the CDR3 is CASSPLLAGAFEQYF.

In regard to this clone: The read ends 3 residues shy of where the CDR3 ends; the end is completed using the germline J gene. This rearrangement joins TRBV7-3 to TRBJ2-3; maybe TRBD2 (7 bases). The length of the CDR3 is 15 residues. Per germline, CDR1 SGHTA and CDR2 FQGTGA. V was clipped by 5 bases and J by 5 bases, with 17 bases between them. The CDR3 is CASSQGGGARDTQYF. The covered CDR3 bases are TGTGCCAGCAGCCAAGGAGGGGGGGCCAGAGATACG.

As for this clone: The germline gene is not matched at one end of the junction; a read error may be the cause. The CDR3 end falls 3 residues outside the read, so it is completed with the germline J gene. Within the sample, other DNA sequences also encode this same CDR3. This rearrangement joins TRBV6-4 to TRBJ1-2, with TRBD1 identical over 8 bases. The length of the CDR3 is 18 residues. Germline V lookup: CDR1 MRHNA, CDR2 SNTAGT. CDR3 sequence reads: CASSDPGTGQPSGYGYTF. CDR3 bases read: TGTGCCAGCAGTGACCCGGGGACAGGCCAACCCTCTGGCTATGGT.

On this clone itself: From the germline J gene comes the end of the CDR3, since the read stops 3 residues before it. The rearrangement joins TRBV19 to TRBJ1-5; D is possibly TRBD1 (5 bases). Germline V lookup: CDR1 LNHDA, CDR2 SQIVND (reference sequence). V gave up 0 bases and J gave up 5 bases, with 14 bases separating them. The CDR3 runs 16 residues. CDR3 sequence reads: CASSIDQTVGYQPQHF. The CDR3 bases that were read are TGTGCCAGTAGTATAGATCAGACAGTCGGTTATCAGCCC.

Concerning this clone: The DNA ends 3 residues before the CDR3 does, and the rest of the CDR3 is filled in from the germline J gene. The V call is TRBV7-6, the J call TRBJ2-5; 7 positions agree with TRBD1. Germline assignment: CDR1 SGHVS and CDR2 FNYEAQ. J was trimmed by 6 bases and V by 2 bases; bases with no gene match: 6. The CDR3 totals 14 residues. This CDR3 reads CASSLPGQTKTQYF. The DNA read from the CDR3 is TGTGCCAGCAGCTTACCGGGACAGACAAAGACC. The variable domain in full, completed from reference TRBV7-6 and TRBJ2-5, reads GAGVSQSPRYKVTKRGQDVALRCDPISGHVSLYWYRQALGQGPEFLTYFNYEAQQDKSGLPNDRFSAERPEGSISTLTIQRTEQRDSAMYRCASSLPGQTKTQYFGPGTRLLVL.

CDR3: CASSKRAGSSGANVLTF. The sequenced part of the CDR3 DNA is TGCGCCAGCAGCAAGCGGGCCGGGAGCTCAGGGGCCAACGTC. This rearrangement joins TRBV5-1 to TRBJ2-6; weak D call: TRBD2 (6 bases). The read terminates 3 residues before the CDR3 end, so the remaining end is supplied by the germline J gene. The CDR3 is made up of 17 amino acids. Germline V gene sequence: CDR1 SGHRS, CDR2 YFSETQ. The V end was cut by 4 bases, the J end by 4 bases, with 18 bases between.

CDR3 DNA, as far as it was read: TGTGCCAGCAGCCAAGCTCTTGAA. Amino acid sequence: CASSQALE. The CDR3 in its entirety is CASSQALEAFF. V gene TRBV14 combines with J gene TRBJ1-1; D is unclear. The read stops 3 residues short of the end of the CDR3; the missing end is completed from the germline J gene. The germline V gene encodes CDR1 SGHDN and CDR2 FVKESK. The CDR3 has 11 residues. V lost 1 base and J 7 bases, leaving 4 bases between the germline ends. Based on the CDR3 plus reference TRBV14 and TRBJ1-1, the full variable domain is EAGVTQFPSHSVIEKGQTVTLRCDPISGHDNLYWYRRVMGKEIKFLLHFVKESKQDESGMPNNRFLAERTGGTYSTLKVQPAELEDSGVYFCASSQALEAFFGQGTRLTVV.

Comment on this clone: Read coverage stops 3 residues before the CDR3 terminus; the germline J gene supplies the remainder. The chain recombines TRBV7-9 with TRBJ1-2; no definite D call. In germline, CDR1 is SEHNR, CDR2 FQNEAQ (reference sequence). The CDR3 runs to 15 residues. The CDR3 region is CASSDGLAGVYDYTF. CDR3 DNA (partial): TGTGCCAGCAGCGATGGACTAGCGGGAGTCTACGAC.

On this clone itself: Coverage ceases 3 residues before the CDR3 finishes, and the germline J gene fills in the end. The chain has TRBV5-1 and TRBJ2-3; 8 nucleotides agree with TRBD2. Unmatched junction bases numbered 8, after V lost 0 bases and J lost 5 bases. CDR1 is SGHRS and CDR2 is YFSETQ in the germline V gene. CDR3 size: 16 residues. Incomplete CDR3 DNA: TGCGCCAGCAGCTTGGAGGGACTAGTCTGGGGAGATACG. This gives the protein CASSLEGLVWGDT. Given in full, the CDR3 is CASSLEGLVWGDTQYF.

Comments on this clone: The DNA ends 3 residues before the CDR3 does, and the rest of the CDR3 is filled in from the germline J gene. This sequence joins TRBV19 and TRBJ2-1; 8 nucleotides match TRBD1. The CDR3 loop spans 14 amino acids. V lost 5 bases to trimming and J lost 8 bases; unmatched junction nucleotides: 8. CDR1 and CDR2 (germline): LNHDA, SQIVND (reference sequence). CDR3 sequence: CASSPDRGWHEQFF. CDR3 DNA, as far as it was read: TGTGCCAGTAGTCCAGACAGGGGTTGGCATGAG. Filled out from reference TRBV19 and TRBJ2-1, the complete variable domain reads DGGITQSPKYLFRKEGQNVTLSCEQNLNHDAMYWYRQDPGQGLRLIYYSQIVNDFQKGDIAEGYSVSREKKESFPLTVTSAQKNPTAFYLCASSPDRGWHEQFFGPGTRLTVL.

Worth noting for this clone: The read terminates 3 residues ahead of where the CDR3 ends, so the germline J gene completes it. V is TRBV20-1 and J is TRBJ2-1; D might be TRBD2 (7 bases). The CDR3 consists of 12 residues. Between the trimmed V and J ends, which lost 3 bases and 8 bases, there was a span of 11 bases. Looked up from germline, CDR1 is DFQATT and CDR2 is SNEGSKA (reference sequence). The CDR3 region is CSASRGGHEQFF. CDR3 bases read: TGCAGTGCTAGTAGGGGGGGTCATGAG.

A remark on this clone: The missing CDR3 end, 3 residues past where the read stops, is filled in from the germline J gene. The rearrangement uses TRBV20-1 and TRBJ1-4; D is undetermined. CDR1 and CDR2 (germline): DFQATT, SNEGSKA (reference sequence). This CDR3 is built from 13 residues. V was pared by 6 bases and J by 6 bases, with 14 bases between. The CDR3 reads CSADTHEHEKLFF. The part of the CDR3 DNA that was read is TGCAGTGCCGACACGCATGAGCATGAAAAA.

In regard to this clone: The read comes to an end 3 residues before the CDR3 does, leaving the germline J gene to fill in the end. This chain connects TRBV2 to TRBJ2-1; 9 positions agree with TRBD2. The CDR3 spans 15 residues. The germline gives CDR1 SNHLY, CDR2 FYNNEI. V shed 6 bases, J shed 1 base, and the junction held 4 bases outside the gene matches. CDR3 in amino acids: CASSPGLASYNEQFF. CDR3 bases read: TGTGCCAGCAGCCCCGGACTAGCGTCCTACAATGAG.

As to this clone: The DNA ends 3 residues before the CDR3 does, and the rest of the CDR3 is filled in from the germline J gene. V usage is TRBV2 and J usage is TRBJ2-3; 10 nucleotides align to TRBD1. CDR1 is SNHLY, CDR2 FYNNEI, per germline. The CDR3 runs to 16 residues. The DNA read from the CDR3 is TGTGCCAGCAGCATACCGACAGGGGGCGACAATCAGCCG. Its translation is CASSIPTGGDNQP. The whole CDR3 sequence reads CASSIPTGGDNQPQYF.

On this clone itself: The missing CDR3 end, 3 residues past where the read stops, is filled in from the germline J gene. V usage is TRBV7-3 and J usage is TRBJ2-1; TRBD1 matches at 8 bases. The CDR3 has 16 residues. J was trimmed by 0 bases and V by 5 bases; bases with no gene match: 6. CDR1 is SGHTA, CDR2 FQGTGA, per germline. The DNA read from the CDR3 is TGTGCCAGCAGCACCCGGACAGGGAGCTCCTACAATGAG. Its protein product is CASSTRTGSSYNE. The entire CDR3 reads CASSTRTGSSYNEQFF.

To note about this clone: The CDR3 goes on 3 residues after the read ends, and that part is filled in from the germline J gene. This chain links TRBV19 with TRBJ2-3; 10 bases are shared with TRBD2. The germline gives CDR1 LNHDA, CDR2 SQIVND (reference sequence). This CDR3 is 15 amino acids long. CDR3 in amino acids: CASSKASGGGETQYF. Incomplete CDR3 DNA: TGTGCCAGTAGTAAGGCTAGCGGGGGCGGGGAGACG.